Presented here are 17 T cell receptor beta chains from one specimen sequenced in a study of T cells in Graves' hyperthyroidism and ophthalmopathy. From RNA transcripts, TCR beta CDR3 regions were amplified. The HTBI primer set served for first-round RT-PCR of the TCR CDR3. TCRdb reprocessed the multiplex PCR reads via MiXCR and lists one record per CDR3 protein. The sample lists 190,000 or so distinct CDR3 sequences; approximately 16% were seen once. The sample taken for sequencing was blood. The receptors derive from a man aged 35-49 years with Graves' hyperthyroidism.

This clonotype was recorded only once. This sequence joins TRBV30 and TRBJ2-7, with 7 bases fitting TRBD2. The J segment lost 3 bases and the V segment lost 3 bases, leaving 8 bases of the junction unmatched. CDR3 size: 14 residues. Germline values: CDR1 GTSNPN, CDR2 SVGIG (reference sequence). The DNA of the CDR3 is TGTGCCTGGAGGGAAGCGGGGCCTTACTACGAGCAGTACTTC. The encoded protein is CAWREAGPYYEQYF.

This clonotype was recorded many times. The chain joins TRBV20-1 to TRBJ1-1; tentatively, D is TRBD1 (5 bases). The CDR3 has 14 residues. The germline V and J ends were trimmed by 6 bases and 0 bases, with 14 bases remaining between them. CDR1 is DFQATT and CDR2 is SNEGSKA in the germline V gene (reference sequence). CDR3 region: CSAQMGPLNTEAFF. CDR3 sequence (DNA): TGCAGTGCGCAGATGGGGCCCCTGAACACTGAAGCTTTCTTT.

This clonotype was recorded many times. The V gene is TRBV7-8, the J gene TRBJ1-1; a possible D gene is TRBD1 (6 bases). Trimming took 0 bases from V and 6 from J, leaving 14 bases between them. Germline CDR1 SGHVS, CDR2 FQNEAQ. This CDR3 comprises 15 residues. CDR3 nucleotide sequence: TGTGCCAGCAGCTTAGCAGGGGGGGATTCGGCTGAAGCTTTCTTT. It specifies CASSLAGGDSAEAFF. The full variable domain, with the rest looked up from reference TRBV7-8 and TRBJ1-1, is GAGVSQSPRYKVAKRGQDVALRCDPISGHVSLFWYQQALGQGPEFLTYFQNEAQLDKSGLPSDRFFAERPEGSVSTLKIQRTQQEDSAVYLCASSLAGGDSAEAFFGQGTRLTVV.

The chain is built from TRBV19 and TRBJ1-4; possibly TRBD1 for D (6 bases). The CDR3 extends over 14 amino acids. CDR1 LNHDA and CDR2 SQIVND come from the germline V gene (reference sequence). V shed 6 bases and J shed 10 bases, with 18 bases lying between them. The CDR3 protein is CASSREGTRGKLFF. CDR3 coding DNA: TGTGCCAGTAGCCGGGAGGGGACAAGAGGAAAACTGTTTTTT.

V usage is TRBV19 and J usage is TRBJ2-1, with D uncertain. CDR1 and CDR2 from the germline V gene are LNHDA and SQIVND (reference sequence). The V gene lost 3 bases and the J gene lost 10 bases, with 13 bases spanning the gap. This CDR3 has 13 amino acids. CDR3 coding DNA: TGTGCCAGTAGTATCGTAAGGGATGGAGAGCAGTTCTTC. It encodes CASSIVRDGEQFF.

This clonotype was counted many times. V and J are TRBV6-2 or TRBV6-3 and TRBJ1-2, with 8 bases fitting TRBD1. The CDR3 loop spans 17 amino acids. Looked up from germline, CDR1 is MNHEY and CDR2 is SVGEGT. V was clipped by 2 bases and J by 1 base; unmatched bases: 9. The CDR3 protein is CASSYGYGQGHNYGYTF. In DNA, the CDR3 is TGTGCCAGCAGTTACGGCTACGGACAGGGCCATAACTATGGCTACACCTTC.

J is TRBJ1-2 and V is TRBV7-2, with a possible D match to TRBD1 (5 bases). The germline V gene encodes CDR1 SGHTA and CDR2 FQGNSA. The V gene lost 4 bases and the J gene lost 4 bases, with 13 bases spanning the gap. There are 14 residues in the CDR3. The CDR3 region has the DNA TGTGCCAGCAGCTCGACAGAAACAGGCTATGGCTACACCTTC. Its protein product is CASSSTETGYGYTF.

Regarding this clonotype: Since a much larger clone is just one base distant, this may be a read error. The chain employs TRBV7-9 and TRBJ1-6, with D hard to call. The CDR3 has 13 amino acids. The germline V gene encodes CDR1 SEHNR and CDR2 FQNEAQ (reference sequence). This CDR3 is CASEGVFNSPPHF. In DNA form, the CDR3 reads TGTGCCAGCGAGGGCGTTTTTAATTCACCCCCCCACTTT.

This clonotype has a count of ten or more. CDR3 residues: CASSLFSQGLNQPQHF. DNA of the CDR3: TGTGCCAGCAGTTTATTTTCCCAGGGGTTGAATCAGCCCCAGCATTTT. The genes are TRBV27 and TRBJ1-5; D might be TRBD1 (6 bases). Trimming left V 1 base short and J 4 bases short, with 14 bases between. Per germline, CDR1 MNHEY and CDR2 SMNVEV (reference sequence). The CDR3 sequence is 16 residues long.

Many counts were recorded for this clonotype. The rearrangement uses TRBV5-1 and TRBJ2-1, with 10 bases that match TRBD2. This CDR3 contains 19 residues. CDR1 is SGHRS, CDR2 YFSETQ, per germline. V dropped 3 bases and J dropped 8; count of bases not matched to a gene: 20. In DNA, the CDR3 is TGCGCCAGCAGCTCGGTGGGGGTAGCGGGGGGCCCAGACGGGGATGAGCAGTTCTTC. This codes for CASSSVGVAGGPDGDEQFF.

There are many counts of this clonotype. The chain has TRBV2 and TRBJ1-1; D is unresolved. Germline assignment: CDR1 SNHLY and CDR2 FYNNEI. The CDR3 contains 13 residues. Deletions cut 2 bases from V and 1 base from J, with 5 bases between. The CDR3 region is CASSEWENTEAFF. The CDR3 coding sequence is TGTGCCAGCAGTGAATGGGAGAACACTGAAGCTTTCTTT. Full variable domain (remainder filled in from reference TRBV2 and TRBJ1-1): EPEVTQTPSHQVTQMGQEVILRCVPISNHLYFYWYRQILGQKVEFLVSFYNNEISEKSEIFDDQFSVERPDGSNFTLKIRSTKLEDSAMYFCASSEWENTEAFFGQGTRLTVV.

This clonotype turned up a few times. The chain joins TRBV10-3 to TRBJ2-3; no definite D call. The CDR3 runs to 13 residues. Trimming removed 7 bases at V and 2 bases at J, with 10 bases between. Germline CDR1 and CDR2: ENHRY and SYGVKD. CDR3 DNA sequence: TGTGCCATCACCGTAGGGAACACAGATACGCAGTATTTT. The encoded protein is CAITVGNTDTQYF.

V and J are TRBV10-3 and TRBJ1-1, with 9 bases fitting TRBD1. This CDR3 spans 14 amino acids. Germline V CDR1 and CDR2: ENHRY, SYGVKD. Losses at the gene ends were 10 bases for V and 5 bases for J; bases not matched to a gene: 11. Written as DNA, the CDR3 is TGTGCCACCGAAGGACAGGGGTCGGGGACTGAAGCTTTCTTT. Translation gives CATEGQGSGTEAFF.

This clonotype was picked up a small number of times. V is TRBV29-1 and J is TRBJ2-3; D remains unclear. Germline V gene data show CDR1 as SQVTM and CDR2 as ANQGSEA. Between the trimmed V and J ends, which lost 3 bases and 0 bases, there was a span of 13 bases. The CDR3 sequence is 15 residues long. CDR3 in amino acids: CSVDRSSMSTDTQYF. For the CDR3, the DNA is TGCAGCGTTGATAGGAGTAGCATGAGCACAGATACGCAGTATTTT.

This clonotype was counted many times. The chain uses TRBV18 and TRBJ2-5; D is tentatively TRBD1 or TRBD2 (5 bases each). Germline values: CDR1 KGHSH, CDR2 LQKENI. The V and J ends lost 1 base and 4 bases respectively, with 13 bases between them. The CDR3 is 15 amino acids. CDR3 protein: CASSPLRDGPETQYF. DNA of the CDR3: TGTGCCAGCTCACCACTGAGGGACGGGCCAGAGACCCAGTACTTC.

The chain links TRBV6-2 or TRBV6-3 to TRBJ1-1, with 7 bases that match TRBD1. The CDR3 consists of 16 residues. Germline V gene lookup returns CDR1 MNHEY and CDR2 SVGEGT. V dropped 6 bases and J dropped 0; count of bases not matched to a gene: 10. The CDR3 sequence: CASSSGTAGMNTEAFF. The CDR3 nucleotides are TGTGCCAGCAGCTCCGGGACAGCTGGAATGAACACTGAAGCTTTCTTT.

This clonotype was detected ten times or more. Here the CDR3 DNA reads TGTGCCAGCAGTTTTCCCAGAGAGGGTACCGGGGAGCTGTTTTTT. It codes for CASSFPREGTGELFF. This chain uses TRBV28 with TRBJ2-2; D possibly corresponds to TRBD2 (5 bases). CDR1 and CDR2 from the germline V gene are MDHEN and SYDVKM. V was cut by 3 bases and J by 5 bases, with 13 bases left in between. This CDR3 region has 15 residues.